This TCR beta chain was identified in a study of human T cells and chemical hapten exposure. Study-level background: There were per-sample TCR yield variations, arising mainly from small pooled library volume differences.

V shed 2 bases, J shed 6 bases, and the junction held 4 bases outside the gene matches. Germline CDR1 reads SGHTA; CDR2 reads FQGNSA. CDR3 size: 13 residues. Time point indicated: patch test 3, about 24 weeks after DPC sensitization. Treatment specified: therapeutic diphenylcyclopropenone sensitization with weekly scalp DPC. TCRdb processed the RACE reads anew with MiXCR; each CDR3 protein has one entry. Here the sample spans under 200,000 distinct CDR3 sequences, roughly 26% being singletons. The chain is built from TRBV7-2 and TRBJ2-7; 7 bases line up with TRBD1. The sequence derives from a woman aged 18-29 years with alopecia areata. Some clones in this sample may be carry-over from other donors' samples. Sequenced material: whole blood, taken in connection with sensitization to the hapten diphenylcyclopropenone (DPC). CDR3 bases: TGTGCCAGCAGCTTACCGACAGGGCGCGAGCAGTACTTC. Translation: CASSLPTGREQYF. The full variable domain, in which reference TRBV7-2 and TRBJ2-7 provide the parts outside the CDR3, is GAGVSQSPSNKVTEKGKDVELRCDPISGHTALYWYRQSLGQGLEFLIYFQGNSAPDKSGLPSDRFSAERTGGSVSTLTIQRTQQEDSAVYLCASSLPTGREQYFGPGTRLTVT.